This T cell receptor (beta chain) was identified during a study of blood T cells in healthy people across ages (dated by TCRdb to about 2015). Looking at the study overall: In model experiments, roughly one uniquely barcoded TCR beta cDNA molecule per two T cells was captured by template switching. To track age-related changes in TCR beta repertoire diversity, the study relied on deep sequencing normalized with unique cDNA molecular identifiers. Donors were grouped into four age groups: young (average 16 years), middle-aged (around 39), aged (roughly 62) and long-lived (around 82). To avoid experimental bias, donors of different ages were randomly spread across the sequencing lanes. For two donors (one aged 18 to 30 and one aged 80 or older), the study analyzed two additional independent replicas of 1 million unique cDNA reads from the same blood draw. What the authors observed across the whole study: Observed TCR beta diversity per million T cells fell roughly linearly with age, and a significant reduction was already apparent by age about 43. Conclusive comparison of naive and antigen-experienced compartments was prevented by the profiling of bulk unsorted PBMCs. Compared with the aged group, more naive CD4+ T cells, fewer expanded clones and increased TCR diversity were shown by the long-lived group, suggesting age selection. The percentage of naive T cells measured by flow cytometry correlated strongly with observed TCR beta diversity. The CMV infection status of donors was not known, potentially confounding age-related changes in expanded clonotypes. Estimates of total diversity based on one million sequenced T cells were regarded as lower bounds and as underestimates.

The donors were roughly 40 Caucasian individuals from Russia, aged roughly 6 to 100 years, who were systemically healthy. Ten milliliters of peripheral blood were drawn from each donor into EDTA-treated Vacutainer tubes. Ficoll-Paque density-gradient centrifugation was used to isolate PBMCs, with at least 7 million obtained per sample. Total RNA was extracted from PBMCs with Trizol reagent, with at least 6 micrograms obtained per sample. For every donor, an aliquot of PBMCs went through flow cytometry to measure the percentages of naive CD45RAhigh/CD27high T cells. From cysteine to phenylalanine, the CDR3 is 12 amino acids long. CDR3 DNA only is kept here, 36 bases in frame from base 1. Reading the germline V gene (reference sequence) gives CDR1 DFQATT and CDR2 SNEGSKA. Libraries were constructed by 5' RACE. For sequencing, an Illumina HiSeq 2500 was employed. The second PCR ran for about 6 to 11 cycles and used a J-beta primer mix along with a sample-barcoded 5' primer. A unique molecular identifier was introduced onto each TCR beta cDNA molecule by a template-switch 5' adaptor carrying 12 random nucleotides. Each sample yielded at least 2.5 million CDR3-containing paired-end reads. First-strand cDNA synthesis was performed from all RNA using the Mint cDNA synthesis kit, with priming by a TRBC-specific oligonucleotide. Following uracil-DNA glycosylase treatment, a first 18-cycle PCR with universal primers M1SS and BC2_uni_R was performed on all cDNA. Concerning the study's data processing: For normalization, 1 million high-quality reads were randomly selected from each sample, with every read carrying a distinct molecular identifier. Reads with shared molecular identifiers were discarded instead of being binned into consensus sequences. CDR3 identification, clonotype clustering and error correction used MiTCR with a Q25 quality threshold and the strictest error-elimination algorithm. A nonparametric unseen species model using Euler transformation provided a lower-bound estimate of total TCR beta diversity. The public reads were reanalyzed by TCRdb: fastp trimming at Q25, MiXCR alignment, in-frame beta chains only. Records with the same CDR3 protein are collapsed into one entry carrying the most frequent genes and DNA. TCRdb's processing, not the authors', yielded these V and J calls. The sample data list 710,000 or so distinct CDR3 sequences, and about a third of these were observed just once. The leading ten clones occupy 15% of the sample.

The table lists this clonotype with a few counts. It has no known antigen specificity. A read error is possible here, since a much larger clone lies one base away. Sequenced sample: blood. The rearrangement joined TRBV20-1 to TRBJ2-1; 12 nucleotides in the junction match TRBD2. The TCR originated in a woman of 80 years or more in good health. Donor details come from another sample of the same person, matched by shared clones. In nucleotide form, the sequence is TGCAGGCCTAGCGGGGGGGCCAATGAGCAGTTCTTC. Its translation is CRPSGGANEQFF.